This T cell receptor beta chain was sequenced during a study of cytomegalovirus exposure and HLA in healthy donors. Looking at the study overall: In a later analysis, it was reported that the 120 validation repertoires had been produced on the same platform as the 500 to 750 repertoires belonging to the first cohort.

V was clipped by 5 bases and J by 7 bases; unmatched bases: 9. There are 14 residues in the CDR3. Per the germline V gene, CDR1 is MNHEY and CDR2 is SMNVEV (reference sequence). This clone appeared once. Antigen unknown. Assay: immunoSEQ multiplex PCR; the TCRdb copy retains only in-frame clones and omits some. This sample has under 200,000 clones, with 84% found just once. Findings and caveats of the study: Cytomegalovirus-associated TCR beta chains were listed, numbering over 150.

The chain employs TRBV27 and TRBJ1-2, with 8 bases matching TRBD1. Input material: PBMCs. The receptor's source is a man aged 18 to 29 in good health and CMV-seropositive. The CDR3 spells CASSRQGTEGGYTF. In DNA form, the CDR3 reads TGTGCCAGCAGTCGACAGGGGACCGAAGGTGGCTACACCTTC.